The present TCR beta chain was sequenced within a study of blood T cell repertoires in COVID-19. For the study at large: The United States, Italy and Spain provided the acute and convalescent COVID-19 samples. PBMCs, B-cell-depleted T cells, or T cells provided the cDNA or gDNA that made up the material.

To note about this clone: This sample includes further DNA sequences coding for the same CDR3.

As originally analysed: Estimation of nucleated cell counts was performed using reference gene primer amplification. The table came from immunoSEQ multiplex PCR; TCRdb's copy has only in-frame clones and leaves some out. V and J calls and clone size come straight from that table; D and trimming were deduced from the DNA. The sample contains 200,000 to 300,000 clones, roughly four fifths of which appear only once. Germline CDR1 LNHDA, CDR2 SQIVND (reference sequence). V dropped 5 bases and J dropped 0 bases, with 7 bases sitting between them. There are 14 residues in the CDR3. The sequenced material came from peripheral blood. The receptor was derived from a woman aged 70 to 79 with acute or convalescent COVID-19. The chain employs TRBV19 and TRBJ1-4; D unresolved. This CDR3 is CASSPTATNEKLFF. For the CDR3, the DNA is TGTGCCAGTAGTCCTACTGCAACTAATGAAAAACTGTTTTTT.